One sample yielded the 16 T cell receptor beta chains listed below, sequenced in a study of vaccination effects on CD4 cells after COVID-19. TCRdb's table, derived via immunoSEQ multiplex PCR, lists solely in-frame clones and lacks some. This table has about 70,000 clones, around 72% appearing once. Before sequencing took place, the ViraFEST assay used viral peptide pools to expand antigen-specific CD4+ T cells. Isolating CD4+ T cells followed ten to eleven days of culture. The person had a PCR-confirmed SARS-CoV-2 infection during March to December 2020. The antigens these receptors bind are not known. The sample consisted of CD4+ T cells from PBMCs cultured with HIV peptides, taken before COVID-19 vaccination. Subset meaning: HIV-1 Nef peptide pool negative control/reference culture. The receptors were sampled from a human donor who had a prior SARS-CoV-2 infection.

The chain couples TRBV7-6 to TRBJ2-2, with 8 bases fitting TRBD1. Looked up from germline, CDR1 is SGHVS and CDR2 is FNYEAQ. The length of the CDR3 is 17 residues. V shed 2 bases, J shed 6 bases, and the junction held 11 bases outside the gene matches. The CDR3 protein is CASSLSSATGVSGELFF. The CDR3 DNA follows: TGTGCCAGCAGCTTATCTTCCGCGACAGGGGTGTCCGGGGAGCTGTTTTTT.

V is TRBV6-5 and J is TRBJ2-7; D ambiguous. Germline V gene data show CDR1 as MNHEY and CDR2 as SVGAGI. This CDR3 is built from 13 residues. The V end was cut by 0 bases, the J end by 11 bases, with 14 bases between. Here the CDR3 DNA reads TGTGCCAGCAGTTACTCGAACGGGCTCCGGGAGTACTTC. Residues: CASSYSNGLREYF.

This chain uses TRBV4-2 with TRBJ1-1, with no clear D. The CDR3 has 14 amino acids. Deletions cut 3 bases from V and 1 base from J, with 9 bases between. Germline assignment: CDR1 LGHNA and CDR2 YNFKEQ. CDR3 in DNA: TGTGCCAGCAGCCACCCATGGAAGAACACTGAAGCTTTCTTT. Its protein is CASSHPWKNTEAFF.

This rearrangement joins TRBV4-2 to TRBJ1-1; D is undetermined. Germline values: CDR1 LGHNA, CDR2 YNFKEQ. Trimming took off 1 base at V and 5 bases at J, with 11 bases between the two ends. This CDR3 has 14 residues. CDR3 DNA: TGTGCCAGCAGCCAAGTTACAGTAGAGACTGAAGCTTTCTTT. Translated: CASSQVTVETEAFF.

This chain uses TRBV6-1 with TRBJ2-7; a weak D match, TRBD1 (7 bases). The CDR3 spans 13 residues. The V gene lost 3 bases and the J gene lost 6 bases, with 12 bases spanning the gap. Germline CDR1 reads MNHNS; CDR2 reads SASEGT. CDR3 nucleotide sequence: TGTGCCAGCAGTGACAACAGGGGAGGCGAGCAGTACTTC. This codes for CASSDNRGGEQYF.

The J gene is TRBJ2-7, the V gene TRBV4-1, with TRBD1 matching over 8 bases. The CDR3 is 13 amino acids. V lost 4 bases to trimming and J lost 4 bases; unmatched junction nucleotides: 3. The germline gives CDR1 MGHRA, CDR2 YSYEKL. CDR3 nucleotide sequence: TGCGCCAGCAGCCGCGGGACAGGTTACGAGCAGTACTTC. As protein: CASSRGTGYEQYF.

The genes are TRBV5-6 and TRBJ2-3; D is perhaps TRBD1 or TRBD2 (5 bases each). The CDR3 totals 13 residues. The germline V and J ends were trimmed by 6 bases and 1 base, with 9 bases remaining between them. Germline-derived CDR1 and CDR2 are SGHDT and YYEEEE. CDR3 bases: TGTGCCAGCAACCAGGGAGGCACAGATACGCAGTATTTT. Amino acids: CASNQGGTDTQYF.

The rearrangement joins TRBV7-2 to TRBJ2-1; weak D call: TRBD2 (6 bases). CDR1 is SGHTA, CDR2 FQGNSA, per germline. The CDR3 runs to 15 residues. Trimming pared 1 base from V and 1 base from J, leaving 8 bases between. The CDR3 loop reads CASSLVAGSYNEQFF. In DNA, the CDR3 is TGTGCCAGCAGCTTAGTTGCGGGGTCCTACAATGAGCAGTTCTTC.

CDR3 region: CASSVDGGTGELFF. The CDR3 region has the DNA TGTGCCAGCAGCGTAGACGGGGGCACCGGGGAGCTGTTTTTT. The rearrangement uses TRBV9 and TRBJ2-2, with D possibly matching TRBD2 (6 bases). V gave up 0 bases and J gave up 4 bases, with 7 bases separating them. Germline V gives CDR1 SGDLS, CDR2 YYNGEE. This CDR3 spans 14 amino acids.

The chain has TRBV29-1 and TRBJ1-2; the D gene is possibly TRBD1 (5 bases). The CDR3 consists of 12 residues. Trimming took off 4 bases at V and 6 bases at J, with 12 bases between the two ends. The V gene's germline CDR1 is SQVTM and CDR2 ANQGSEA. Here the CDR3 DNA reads TGCAGCGTTGGGAGACAGACAAATGGCTACACCTTC. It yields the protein CSVGRQTNGYTF.

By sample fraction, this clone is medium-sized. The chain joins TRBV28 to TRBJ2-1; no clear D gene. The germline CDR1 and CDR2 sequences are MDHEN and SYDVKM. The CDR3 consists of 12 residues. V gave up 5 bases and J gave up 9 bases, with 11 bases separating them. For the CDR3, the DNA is TGTGCCAGCAGTCTTTATAGGCGTGAGCAGTTCTTC. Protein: CASSLYRREQFF.

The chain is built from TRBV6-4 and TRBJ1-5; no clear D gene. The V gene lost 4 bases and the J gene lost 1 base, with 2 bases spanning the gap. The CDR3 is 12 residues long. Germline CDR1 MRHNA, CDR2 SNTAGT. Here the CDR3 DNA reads TGTGCCAGCAGTGGCAGCAATCAGCCCCAGCATTTT. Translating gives CASSGSNQPQHF.

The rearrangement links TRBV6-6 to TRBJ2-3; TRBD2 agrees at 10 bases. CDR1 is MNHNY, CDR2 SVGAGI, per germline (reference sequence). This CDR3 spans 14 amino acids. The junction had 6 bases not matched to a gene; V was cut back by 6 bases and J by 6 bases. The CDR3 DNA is TGTGCCAGCAGATCTAGCGGGGGCGGGGATACGCAGTATTTT. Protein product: CASRSSGGGDTQYF.

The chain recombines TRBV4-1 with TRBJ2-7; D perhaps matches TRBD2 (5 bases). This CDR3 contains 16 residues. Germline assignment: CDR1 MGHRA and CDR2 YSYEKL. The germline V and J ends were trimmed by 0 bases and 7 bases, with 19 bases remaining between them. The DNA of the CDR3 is TGCGCCAGCAGCCAAGACGAGGGAAATTGGTCTGGGGAGCAGTACTTC. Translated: CASSQDEGNWSGEQYF.

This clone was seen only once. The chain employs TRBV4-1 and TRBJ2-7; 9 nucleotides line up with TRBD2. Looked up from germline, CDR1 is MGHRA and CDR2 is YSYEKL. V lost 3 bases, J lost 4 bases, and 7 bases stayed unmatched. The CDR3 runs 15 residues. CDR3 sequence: CASSQAGTSSYEQYF. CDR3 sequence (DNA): TGCGCCAGCAGCCAGGCCGGGACTAGCTCGTACGAGCAGTACTTC.

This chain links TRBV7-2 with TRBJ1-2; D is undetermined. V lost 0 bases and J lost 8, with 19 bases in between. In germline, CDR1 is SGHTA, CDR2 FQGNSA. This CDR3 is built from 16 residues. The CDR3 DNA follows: TGTGCCAGCAGCTTAGCGATTTTTTTCGGGGTAGGCGGCTACACCTTC. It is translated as CASSLAIFFGVGGYTF.